The T cell receptor beta chain described here comes from a study of blood T cell repertoires in COVID-19. For the study at large: Acute and convalescent COVID-19 samples came from the United States, Italy and Spain.

With 1 base clipped from V and 3 bases from J, the junction kept 9 bases outside the gene matches. The CDR3 sequence is 16 residues long. The germline CDR1 and CDR2 sequences are SGHVS and FNYEAQ. Produced via immunoSEQ multiplex PCR; TCRdb's table is partial and in-frame only. The sample has 260,000 or so clones; approximately 86% are singletons. The chain employs TRBV7-6 and TRBJ2-7, with 7 bases matching TRBD1. The TCR comes from a human donor in a cohort sampled during active COVID-19. The source material was peripheral blood. The CDR3 sequence is CASSLGHRGSNYEQYF. The CDR3 nucleotides read TGTGCCAGCAGCTTAGGACACAGGGGTAGCAACTACGAGCAGTACTTC.